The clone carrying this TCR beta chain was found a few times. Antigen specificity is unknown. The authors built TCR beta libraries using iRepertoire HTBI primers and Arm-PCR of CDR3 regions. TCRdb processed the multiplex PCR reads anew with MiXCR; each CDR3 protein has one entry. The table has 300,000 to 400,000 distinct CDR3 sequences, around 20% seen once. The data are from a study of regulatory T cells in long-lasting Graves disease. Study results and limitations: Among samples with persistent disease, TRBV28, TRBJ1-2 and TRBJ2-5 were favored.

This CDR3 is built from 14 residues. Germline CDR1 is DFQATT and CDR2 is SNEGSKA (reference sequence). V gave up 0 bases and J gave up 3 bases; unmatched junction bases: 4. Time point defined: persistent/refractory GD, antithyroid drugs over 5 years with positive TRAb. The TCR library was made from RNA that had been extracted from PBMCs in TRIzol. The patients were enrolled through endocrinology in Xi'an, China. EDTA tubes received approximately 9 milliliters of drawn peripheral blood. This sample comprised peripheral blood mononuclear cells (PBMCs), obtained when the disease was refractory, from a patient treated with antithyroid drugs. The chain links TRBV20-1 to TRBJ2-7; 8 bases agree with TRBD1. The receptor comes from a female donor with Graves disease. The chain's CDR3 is CSARDLDRVYEQYF. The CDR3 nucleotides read TGCAGTGCTAGAGATTTGGACAGGGTCTACGAGCAGTACTTC.